The rows below give T cell receptor beta chains drawn from one sample of a study of cytomegalovirus exposure and HLA in healthy donors. The protocol was immunoSEQ multiplex PCR, while the TCRdb copy is restricted to in-frame clones and leaves out a portion. The sample yields some 89,000 clones, roughly 76% seen once. What was sequenced was PBMCs. Receptors were obtained from a woman in her twenties or thirties in good health and CMV-seronegative. The CDR3 runs from the conserved cysteine through the conserved F or W. D genes are given only for firm matches. Some rows have no size entry. The others give once, few or many, or a class for an expanded clone.

d_call	v_call	clone_size	j_call	cdr3_nt	cdr3_aa
TRBD1	TRBV19	.	TRBJ2-1	TGTGCCAGTAGTACGACAGGGGGGTCCTACAATGAGCAGTTCTTC	CASSTTGGSYNEQFF
.	TRBV28	.	TRBJ1-2	TGTGCCAGCATCGCCGACAGGCTACTCTATGGCTACACCTTC	CASIADRLLYGYTF
TRBD2	TRBV28	.	TRBJ2-1	TGTGCCAGCAGTGCCTTGGCTAGCGGGAGGGCCAATGAGCAGTTCTTC	CASSALASGRANEQFF
.	TRBV2	few	TRBJ2-6	TGTGCCAGCAGTCAAAAAGGGGGACTAAGCTCTGGGGCCAACGTCCTGACTTTC	CASSQKGGLSSGANVLTF
.	TRBV4-3	.	TRBJ1-6	TGCGCCAGCAGCCTGGGACATCGGGCCGATAATTCACCCCTCCACTTT	CASSLGHRADNSPLHF
TRBD1	TRBV11-3	medium-sized	TRBJ2-5	TGTGCCAGCAGCTCAGACAGGGATGAGACCCAGTACTTC	CASSSDRDETQYF
TRBD1	TRBV7-9	.	TRBJ1-3	TGTGCCAGCAGCGCGACCGCCGGGACAGGGGTTTCTGCTGGAAACACCATATATTTT	CASSATAGTGVSAGNTIYF
TRBD1	TRBV9	.	TRBJ2-5	TGTGCCAGCACCACGACCGGGACAGGGAAAGAGACCCAGTACTTC	CASTTTGTGKETQYF
TRBD2	TRBV5-4	.	TRBJ2-3	TGTGCCAGCAGCTTAACTAGCGAAAATACGCAGTATTTT	CASSLTSENTQYF
TRBD1	TRBV2	.	TRBJ1-2	TGTGCCAGCAGTCTCGTTACAGGGGTGAATGGCTACACCTTC	CASSLVTGVNGYTF
.	TRBV28	.	TRBJ2-7	TGTGCCAGCAGTCCACAGGGTCCAGTAGATAACTTCTACGAGCAGTACTTC	CASSPQGPVDNFYEQYF
.	TRBV5-1	.	TRBJ2-7	TGCGCCAGCAGCTTTTCTAGCGCGGGATACGAGCAGTACTTC	CASSFSSAGYEQYF
TRBD2	TRBV4-2	once	TRBJ2-7	TGTGCCAGCAGTTATGAGGGACTAGCCTCCTACGAGCAGTACTTC	CASSYEGLASYEQYF
.	TRBV5-1	few	TRBJ2-1	TGCGCCAGCAGCCTTACCCCGGAGTACAATGAGCAGTTCTTC	CASSLTPEYNEQFF
TRBD1	TRBV13	.	TRBJ2-7	TGTGCCAGCAGCCCCGACAGGGACGGGCGGTACGAGCAGTACTTC	CASSPDRDGRYEQYF
TRBD1	TRBV30	.	TRBJ1-4	TGTGCCTGGAGCCGTACCGGGACAGGGGTGATGGGAAAACTGTTTTTT	CAWSRTGTGVMGKLFF
.	TRBV30	few	TRBJ1-5	TGTGCCTGGAGAACTGGCGGGGGAACCCTCCAGCATTTT	CAWRTGGGTLQHF
.	TRBV12-5	.	TRBJ2-1	TGTGCTAGTGCCCCCGGGGGAAACAATGAGCAGTTCTTC	CASAPGGNNEQFF
.	TRBV30	.	TRBJ2-5	TGTGCCTGGAGTGTCCGAGAGACCCAGTACTTC	CAWSVRETQYF
.	TRBV7-8	.	TRBJ2-3	TGTGCCAGCAGCTTATATGTCCCGGGGGACCCGCAGTATTTT	CASSLYVPGDPQYF
.	TRBV30	.	TRBJ1-3	TGTGCCTGGAGCCTGGGAGGGGTGAATAGAGGAAACACCATATATTTT	CAWSLGGVNRGNTIYF
.	TRBV7-2	.	TRBJ1-2	TGTGCCAGCAGCTTTGACCCTCGCGGGACCCTCTATGGCTACACCTTC	CASSFDPRGTLYGYTF
.	TRBV9	.	TRBJ2-3	TGTGCCAGCAGCGAGGGGCTAGATGATGCAGATACGCAGTATTTT	CASSEGLDDADTQYF
.	TRBV9	.	TRBJ1-6	TGTGCCAGCAGCGTAGTTGCGAGGGCACCCCTCCACTTT	CASSVVARAPLHF
TRBD2	TRBV6-5	.	TRBJ2-7	TGTGCCAGCAGTTTGCGGGAGGCCTACGAGCAGTACTTC	CASSLREAYEQYF
TRBD1	TRBV5-1	.	TRBJ2-3	TGCGCCAGCAGCTTGGCTTCGGGCAGGGGGATTAGCACAGATACGCAGTATTTT	CASSLASGRGISTDTQYF
.	TRBV5-1	.	TRBJ2-7	TGCGCCAGCAGCTCCGGGACTTTGGGGGCCTACGAGCAGTACTTC	CASSSGTLGAYEQYF
.	TRBV7-6	.	TRBJ1-3	TGTGCCAGCAGCTTAGGGCCAGTCTCCTCTGGAAACACCATATATTTT	CASSLGPVSSGNTIYF
TRBD1	TRBV28	.	TRBJ1-5	TGTGCCAGCACCAATATCCCCGGGACAGGGGGCTACGGCACCAATCAGCCCCAGCATTTT	CASTNIPGTGGYGTNQPQHF
TRBD2	TRBV7-6	.	TRBJ2-7	TGTGCCAGCAGCTTAGCCCCGGGACTAGCGGGGCCCGCCTACGAGCAGTACTTC	CASSLAPGLAGPAYEQYF
TRBD1	TRBV19	.	TRBJ1-5	TGTGCCAGTAGTAAAAATACAGGGGCCGGGGCGCCCCAGCATTTT	CASSKNTGAGAPQHF
.	TRBV5-1	.	TRBJ2-3	TGCGCCAGCAGTCAGACTCTAAGCACAGATACGCAGTATTTT	CASSQTLSTDTQYF
.	TRBV6-5	.	TRBJ2-3	TGTGCCAGCAGTTACGTCGGCACAGATACGCAGTATTTT	CASSYVGTDTQYF
.	TRBV2	.	TRBJ2-7	TGTGCCAGCAGCTCGTCGACACCGAGAGCCTACGAGCAGTACTTC	CASSSSTPRAYEQYF
.	TRBV5-6	.	TRBJ1-2	TGTGCCAGCAGCTTGGGCCAGGGTGCCTATGGCTACACCTTC	CASSLGQGAYGYTF
.	TRBV19	once	TRBJ1-1	TGTGCCAGCACGGGGGGGGGCCGGACTGAAGCTTTCTTT	CASTGGGRTEAFF
TRBD1	TRBV5-1	.	TRBJ2-5	TGCGCCAGCAGCCCTGGGACAGGGGGGGAAGCAATCTGGGAGACCCAGTACTTC	CASSPGTGGEAIWETQYF
TRBD2	TRBV27	.	TRBJ2-2	TGTGCCAGCAGTTTAACTAGCGGGAACTCCGGGGAGCTGTTTTTT	CASSLTSGNSGELFF
TRBD2	TRBV30	.	TRBJ2-1	TGTGCCTGGGCTAGCGGGAGGGGGAGCTCCTACAATGAGCAGTTCTTC	CAWASGRGSSYNEQFF
.	TRBV10-3	.	TRBJ2-5	TGTGCCCCGCATCGGGAACAGATACCTCAAGAGACCCAGTACTTC	CAPHREQIPQETQYF
.	TRBV2	.	TRBJ2-1	TGTGCCAGCAGTCAAATGCGTAACGGGAATGAGCAGTTCTTC	CASSQMRNGNEQFF
.	TRBV7-3	once	TRBJ2-7	TGTGCCAGCAGCTTAGGGCTTCCCCCCTACGAGCAGTACTTC	CASSLGLPPYEQYF
TRBD1	TRBV15	once	TRBJ1-5	TGTGCCACCAGCAGAGCGGGGGACAGACACCATCAGCCCCAGCATTTT	CATSRAGDRHHQPQHF
TRBD1	TRBV9	.	TRBJ2-1	TGTGCCAGCAGCGCGGGACAGGGGACTTACAATGAGCAGTTCTTC	CASSAGQGTYNEQFF
TRBD2	TRBV19	once	TRBJ2-7	TGTGCCAGTAGTAAGACTAGCGGGAGGGCCCCCTACGAGCAGTACTTC	CASSKTSGRAPYEQYF
.	TRBV30	once	TRBJ2-7	TGTGCCTGGAGTGTTCGGAAGTTCGACATTTTGTACGAGCAGTACTTC	CAWSVRKFDILYEQYF
TRBD2	TRBV5-1	.	TRBJ2-5	TGCGCCAGCAGGCGACTAGCGGGGGGACCGGAGACCCAGTACTTC	CASRRLAGGPETQYF
.	TRBV5-1	.	TRBJ2-7	TGCGCCAGCAGCTCCTACGAGCAGTACTTC	CASSSYEQYF
TRBD2	TRBV5-1	.	TRBJ2-3	TGCGCCAGCAGCCGGGGACTAGCGGGAGGGTCCACTAGCGGAGATACGCAGTATTTT	CASSRGLAGGSTSGDTQYF
.	TRBV29-1	.	TRBJ2-3	TGCAGCGTAACAGGTTTTAGCACAGATACGCAGTATTTT	CSVTGFSTDTQYF